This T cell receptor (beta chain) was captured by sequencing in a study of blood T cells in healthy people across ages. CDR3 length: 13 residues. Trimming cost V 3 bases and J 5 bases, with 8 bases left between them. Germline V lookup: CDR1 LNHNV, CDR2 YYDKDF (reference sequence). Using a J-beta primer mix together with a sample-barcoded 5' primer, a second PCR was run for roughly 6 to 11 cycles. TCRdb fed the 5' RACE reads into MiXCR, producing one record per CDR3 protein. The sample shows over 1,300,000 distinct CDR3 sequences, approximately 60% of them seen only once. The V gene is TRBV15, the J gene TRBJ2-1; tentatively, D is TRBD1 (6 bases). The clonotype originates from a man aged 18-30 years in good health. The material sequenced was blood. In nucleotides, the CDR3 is TGTGCCACCAGCAGGCCAGGGGACAATGAGCAGTTCTTC. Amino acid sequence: CATSRPGDNEQFF. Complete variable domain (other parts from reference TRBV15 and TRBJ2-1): DAMVIQNPRYQVTQFGKPVTLSCSQTLNHNVMYWYQQKSSQAPKLLFHYYDKDFNNEADTPDNFQSRRPNTSFCFLDIRSPGLGDTAMYLCATSRPGDNEQFFGPGTRLTVL.